The clone carrying this TCR beta chain was seen more than once but under ten times. Antigen specificity is unknown. This sample was taken from a study of Ad26.COV2.S vaccination and SARS-CoV-2 variants. For the study at large: Ad26.COV2.S given intramuscularly, once or twice 56 days apart.

The CDR3 runs to 17 residues. V trimming: 1 base; J trimming: 8 bases; junction bases outside the gene matches: 10. CDR1 is SGHAT and CDR2 is FQNNGV in the germline V gene. The method was immunoSEQ multiplex PCR; TCRdb's version includes in-frame clones alone and lacks a portion of them. Of roughly 380,000 clones in the sample, about 85% were seen once. Study-wide results and caveats: The authors reported substantial breadth in spike-specific CD8+ and CD4+ T cell responses after vaccination. Total responses of T cells may have been underestimated by the analyses of TCR breadth and depth.

Regarding treatment: roughly 20 received Ad26.COV2.S at low or high dose, single or two shots; a few received placebo; per-sample allocation not given. Samples were taken on day 63 after the first vaccine or placebo injection. The chain has TRBV11-2 and TRBJ1-6; TRBD1 matches 8 bases. This TCR was sampled from a person between 18 and 59 years old who received the Ad26.COV2.S COVID-19 vaccine or a placebo. The material was peripheral blood, obtained in a trial of Ad26.COV2.S vaccine versus placebo. The CDR3 sequence is CASSLGLRGRHDSPLHF. The CDR3 nucleotides read TGTGCCAGCAGCTTAGGCCTCAGGGGGCGGCACGATTCACCCCTCCACTTT. Complete variable domain (other parts from reference TRBV11-2 and TRBJ1-6): EAGVAQSPRYKIIEKRQSVAFWCNPISGHATLYWYQQILGQGPKLLIQFQNNGVVDDSQLPKDRFSAERLKGVDSTLKIQPAKLEDSAVYLCASSLGLRGRHDSPLHFGNGTRLTVT.